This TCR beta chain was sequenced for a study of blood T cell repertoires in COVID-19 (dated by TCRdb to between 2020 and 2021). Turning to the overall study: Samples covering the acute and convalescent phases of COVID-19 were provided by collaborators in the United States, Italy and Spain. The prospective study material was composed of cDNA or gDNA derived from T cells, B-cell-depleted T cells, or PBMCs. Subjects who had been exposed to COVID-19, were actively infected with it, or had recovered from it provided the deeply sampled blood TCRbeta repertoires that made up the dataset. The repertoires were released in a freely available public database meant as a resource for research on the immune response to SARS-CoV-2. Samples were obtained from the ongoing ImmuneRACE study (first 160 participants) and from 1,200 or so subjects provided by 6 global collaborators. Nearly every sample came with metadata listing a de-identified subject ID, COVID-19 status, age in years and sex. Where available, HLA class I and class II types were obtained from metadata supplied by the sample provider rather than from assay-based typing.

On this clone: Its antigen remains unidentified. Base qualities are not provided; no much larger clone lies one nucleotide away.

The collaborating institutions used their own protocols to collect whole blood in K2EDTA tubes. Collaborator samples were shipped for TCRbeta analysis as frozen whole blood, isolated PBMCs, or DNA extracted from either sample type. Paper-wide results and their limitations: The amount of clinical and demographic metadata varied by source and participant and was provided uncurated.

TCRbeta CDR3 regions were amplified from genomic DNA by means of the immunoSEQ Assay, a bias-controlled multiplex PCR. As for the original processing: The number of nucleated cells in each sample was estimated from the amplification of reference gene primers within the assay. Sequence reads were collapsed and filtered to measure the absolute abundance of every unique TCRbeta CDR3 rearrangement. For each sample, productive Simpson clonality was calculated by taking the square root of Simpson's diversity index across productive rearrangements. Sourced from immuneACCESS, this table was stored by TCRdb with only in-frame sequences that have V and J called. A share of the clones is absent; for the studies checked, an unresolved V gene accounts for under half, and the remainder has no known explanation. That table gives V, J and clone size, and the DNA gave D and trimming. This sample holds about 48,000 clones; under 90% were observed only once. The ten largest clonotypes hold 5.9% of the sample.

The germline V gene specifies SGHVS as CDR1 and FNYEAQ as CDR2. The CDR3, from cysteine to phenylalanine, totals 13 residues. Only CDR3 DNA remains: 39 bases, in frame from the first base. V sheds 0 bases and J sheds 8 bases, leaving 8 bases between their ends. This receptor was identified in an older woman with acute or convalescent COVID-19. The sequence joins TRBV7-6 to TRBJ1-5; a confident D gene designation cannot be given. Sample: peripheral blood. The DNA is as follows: TGTGCCAGCAGCTTAGCATATAACAAGCCCCAGCATTTT. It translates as CASSLAYNKPQHF.